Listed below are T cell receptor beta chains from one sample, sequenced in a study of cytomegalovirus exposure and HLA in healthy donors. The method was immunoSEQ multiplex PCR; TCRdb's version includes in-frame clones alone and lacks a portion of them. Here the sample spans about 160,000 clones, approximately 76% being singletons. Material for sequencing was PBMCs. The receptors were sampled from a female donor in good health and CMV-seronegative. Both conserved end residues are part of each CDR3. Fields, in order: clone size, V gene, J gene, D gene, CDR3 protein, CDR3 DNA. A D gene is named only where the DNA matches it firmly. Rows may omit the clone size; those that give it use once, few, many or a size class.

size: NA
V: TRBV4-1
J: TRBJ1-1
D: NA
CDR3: CASSPQGRSEAFF
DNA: TGCGCCAGCAGCCCCCAGGGAAGGTCTGAAGCTTTCTTT

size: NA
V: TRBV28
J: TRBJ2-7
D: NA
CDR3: CASSPPTFSYEQYF
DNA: TGTGCCAGCAGTCCCCCCACATTCTCCTACGAGCAGTACTTC

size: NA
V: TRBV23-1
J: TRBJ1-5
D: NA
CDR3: CASANLTGPCQPQHF
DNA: TGCGCCAGCGCTAATCTCACAGGTCCATGCCAGCCCCAGCATTTT

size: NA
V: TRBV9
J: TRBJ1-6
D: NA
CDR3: CASSGPSSYNSPLHF
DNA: TGTGCCAGCAGCGGTCCGAGCTCCTATAATTCACCCCTCCACTTT

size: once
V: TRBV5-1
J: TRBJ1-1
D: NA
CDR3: CASSLKVSGPNTEAFF
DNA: TGCGCCAGCAGCTTGAAAGTTAGCGGACCGAACACTGAAGCTTTCTTT

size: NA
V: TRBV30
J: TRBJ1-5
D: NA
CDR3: CAWSVGGANSNQPQHF
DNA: TGTGCCTGGAGTGTAGGCGGAGCTAATAGCAATCAGCCCCAGCATTTT

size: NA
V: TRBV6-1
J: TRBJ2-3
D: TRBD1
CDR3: CASSYDRGGDTQYF
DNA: TGTGCCAGCAGCTACGACAGGGGGGGGGATACGCAGTATTTT

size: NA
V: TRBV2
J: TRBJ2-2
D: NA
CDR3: CASSEWSAGELFF
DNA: TGTGCCAGCAGTGAATGGAGTGCCGGGGAGCTGTTTTTT

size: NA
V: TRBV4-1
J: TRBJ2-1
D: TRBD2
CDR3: CASSHESGRSAEQFF
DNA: TGCGCCAGCAGCCATGAGAGCGGGAGGTCCGCTGAGCAGTTCTTC

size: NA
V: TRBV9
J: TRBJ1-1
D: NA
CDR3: CASSVGVRRTITEAFF
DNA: TGTGCCAGCAGCGTAGGCGTAAGGAGGACGATAACTGAAGCTTTCTTT

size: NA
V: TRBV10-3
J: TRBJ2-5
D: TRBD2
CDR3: CAISEGVAGSQETQYF
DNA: TGTGCCATCAGTGAGGGGGTAGCGGGAAGTCAAGAGACCCAGTACTTC

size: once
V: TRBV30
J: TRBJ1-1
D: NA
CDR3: CAWSVRGGGSKAFF
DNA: TGTGCCTGGAGTGTACGAGGCGGGGGCTCCAAAGCTTTCTTT

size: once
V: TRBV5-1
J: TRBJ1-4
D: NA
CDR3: CASSEQDRDSRKLFF
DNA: TGCGCCAGCAGCGAACAGGATCGGGACTCACGAAAACTGTTTTTT

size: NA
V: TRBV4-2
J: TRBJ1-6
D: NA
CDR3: CASSQDPQGASPLHF
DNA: TGTGCCAGCAGCCAAGACCCACAGGGTGCATCACCCCTCCACTTT

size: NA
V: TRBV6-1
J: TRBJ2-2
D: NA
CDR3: CASSEWRVGTGELFF
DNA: TGTGCCAGCAGTGAATGGAGGGTGGGCACCGGGGAGCTGTTTTTT

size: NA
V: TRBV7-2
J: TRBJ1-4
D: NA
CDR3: CASSLRLTTNEKLFF
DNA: TGTGCCAGCAGCCTTCGACTGACAACTAATGAAAAACTGTTTTTT

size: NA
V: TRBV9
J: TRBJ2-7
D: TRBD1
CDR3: CASSNSPGQGASEQYF
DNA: TGTGCCAGCAGCAACAGTCCCGGACAGGGGGCGAGCGAGCAGTACTTC

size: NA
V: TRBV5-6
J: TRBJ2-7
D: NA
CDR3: CASSLLEVYEQYF
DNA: TGTGCCAGCAGCTTGTTAGAGGTTTACGAGCAGTACTTC

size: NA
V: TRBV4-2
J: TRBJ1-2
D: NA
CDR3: CASSQVAGNYGYTF
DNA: TGTGCCAGCAGCCAAGTCGCCGGTAACTATGGCTACACCTTC

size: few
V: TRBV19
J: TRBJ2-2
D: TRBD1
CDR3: CASNPGQGAGELFF
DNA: TGTGCCAGTAACCCCGGACAGGGCGCCGGGGAGCTGTTTTTT

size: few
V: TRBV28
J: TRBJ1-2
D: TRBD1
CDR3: CASSLSQGNYGYTF
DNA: TGTGCCAGCAGTTTATCACAGGGGAACTATGGCTACACCTTC

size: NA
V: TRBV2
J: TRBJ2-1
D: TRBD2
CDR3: CASRDTSGGVYNEQFF
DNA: TGTGCCAGCAGAGATACTAGCGGGGGAGTCTACAATGAGCAGTTCTTC

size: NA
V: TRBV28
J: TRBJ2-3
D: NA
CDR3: CASSFSRGVDTQYF
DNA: TGTGCCAGCAGTTTTAGCAGGGGGGTAGATACGCAGTATTTT

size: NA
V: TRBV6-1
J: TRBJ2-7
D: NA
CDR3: CASSEQGTYEQYF
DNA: TGTGCCAGCAGTGAGCAGGGAACCTACGAGCAGTACTTC

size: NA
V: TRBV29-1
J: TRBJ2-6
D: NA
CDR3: CSVVYISSGANVLTF
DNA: TGCAGCGTTGTATACATAAGCTCTGGGGCCAACGTCCTGACTTTC

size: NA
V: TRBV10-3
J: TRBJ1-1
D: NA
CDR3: CAISENGLNTEAFF
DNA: TGTGCCATCAGTGAAAATGGCTTGAACACTGAAGCTTTCTTT

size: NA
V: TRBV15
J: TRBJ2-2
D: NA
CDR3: CATSRAFLGTGELFF
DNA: TGTGCCACCAGCAGAGCTTTCCTAGGCACCGGGGAGCTGTTTTTT

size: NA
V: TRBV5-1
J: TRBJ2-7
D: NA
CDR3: CASSLSGVFSYEQYF
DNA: TGCGCCAGCAGCTTGTCCGGGGTCTTCTCCTACGAGCAGTACTTC

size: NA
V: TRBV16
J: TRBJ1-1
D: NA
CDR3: CASSQDRTEAFF
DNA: TGTGCCAGCAGCCAAGACAGAACTGAAGCTTTCTTT

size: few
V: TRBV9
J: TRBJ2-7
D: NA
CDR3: CASSVDSREQYF
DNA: TGTGCCAGCAGCGTAGATAGCCGCGAGCAGTACTTC

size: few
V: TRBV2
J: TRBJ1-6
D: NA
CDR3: CASSDRGNSPLHF
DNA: TGTGCCAGCAGTGATAGGGGTAATTCACCCCTCCACTTT

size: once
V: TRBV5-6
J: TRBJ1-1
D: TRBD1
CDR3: CASSRRDRYTEAFF
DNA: TGTGCCAGCAGCCGCCGGGACAGGTACACTGAAGCTTTCTTT

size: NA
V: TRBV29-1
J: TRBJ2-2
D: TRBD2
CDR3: CSVVPSGRESGELFF
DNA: TGCAGCGTTGTTCCTAGCGGGAGGGAATCCGGGGAGCTGTTTTTT

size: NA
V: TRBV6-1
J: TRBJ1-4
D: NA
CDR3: CASSETRGTNEKLFF
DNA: TGTGCCAGCAGTGAAACGCGGGGTACTAATGAAAAACTGTTTTTT

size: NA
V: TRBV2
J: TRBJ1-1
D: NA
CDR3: CASSTGPGEAFF
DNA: TGTGCCAGCAGTACAGGGCCGGGTGAAGCTTTCTTT

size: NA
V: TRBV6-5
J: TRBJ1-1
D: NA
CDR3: CASSYSPSMNTEAFF
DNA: TGTGCCAGCAGTTACTCTCCATCCATGAACACTGAAGCTTTCTTT